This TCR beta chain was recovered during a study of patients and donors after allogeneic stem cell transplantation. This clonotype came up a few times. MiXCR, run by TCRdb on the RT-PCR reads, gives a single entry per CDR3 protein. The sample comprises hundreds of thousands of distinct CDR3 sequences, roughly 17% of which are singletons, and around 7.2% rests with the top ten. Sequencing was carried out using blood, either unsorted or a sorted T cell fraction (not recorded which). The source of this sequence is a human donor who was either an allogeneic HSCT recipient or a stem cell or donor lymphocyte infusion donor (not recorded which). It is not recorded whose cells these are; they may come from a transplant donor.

The CDR3 protein is CASSLSSLAPPDTQYF. DNA of the CDR3: TGCGCCAGCAGCTTGAGCTCGCTAGCGCCACCAGATACGCAGTATTTT. The chain carries TRBV5-1 and TRBJ2-3, with D perhaps matching TRBD2 (6 bases). Between the trimmed V and J ends, which lost 1 base and 4 bases, there was a span of 16 bases. CDR3 length: 16 residues. CDR1 is SGHRS and CDR2 is YFSETQ in the germline V gene.